These 8 T cell receptor beta chains originate from one sample sequenced in a study of memory CD4+ T cells and cytomegalovirus serostatus. The table came from immunoSEQ multiplex PCR; TCRdb's copy has only in-frame clones and leaves some out. The sample consists of approximately 44,000 clones, approximately 82% of them appearing once. Single viable CD3+CD4+CD8-CD45RO+ cells were sorted as the memory CD4+ T cells. Input material: memory CD4+ T cells from blood. These receptor sequences come from an adult in good health and CMV-seronegative.

The chain employs TRBV7-2 and TRBJ2-3; D gene unclear. The CDR3 is made up of 15 amino acids. Germline V gives CDR1 SGHTA, CDR2 FQGNSA. V was pared by 0 bases and J by 0 bases, with 7 bases between. The CDR3 region is CASSLATTSTDTQYF. DNA for the CDR3: TGTGCCAGCAGCTTAGCCACCACTAGCACAGATACGCAGTATTTT.

This clone has only one observation. V usage is TRBV6-1 and J usage is TRBJ2-5; tentative D call: TRBD2 (5 bases). V lost 7 bases and J lost 0, with 9 bases in between. CDR3 length: 13 residues. The germline gives CDR1 MNHNS, CDR2 SASEGT. The CDR3 spells CASIRGYQETQYF. CDR3 nucleotides: TGTGCCAGCATCCGGGGATACCAAGAGACCCAGTACTTC.

This sequence joins TRBV29-1 and TRBJ2-5; 9 bases match TRBD1. V lost 5 bases and J lost 2; bases outside the gene matches: 6. Germline assignment: CDR1 SQVTM and CDR2 ANQGSEA. The CDR3 covers 14 residues. The CDR3 is CSVNRDRVQETQYF. Here the CDR3 DNA reads TGCAGCGTTAACCGGGACAGGGTACAAGAGACCCAGTACTTC.

This clone was observed once. This chain links TRBV11-2 with TRBJ1-2; the D gene is possibly TRBD1 (5 bases). CDR1 is SGHAT, CDR2 FQNNGV, per germline. Between the trimmed V and J ends, which lost 0 bases and 3 bases, there was a span of 14 bases. The CDR3 covers 16 residues. The CDR3 reads CASSLDPFARDYGYTF. In DNA, the CDR3 is TGTGCCAGCAGCTTAGATCCCTTCGCCAGGGACTATGGCTACACCTTC.

The V call is TRBV4-2, the J call TRBJ2-5, with TRBD2 identical over 11 bases. The germline V gene encodes CDR1 LGHNA and CDR2 YNFKEQ. This CDR3 has 18 amino acids. J was trimmed by 0 bases and V by 0 bases; bases with no gene match: 6. In nucleotides, the CDR3 is TGTGCCAGCAGCCAAGACTTACTAGCGGGGGCCAACCAAGAGACCCAGTACTTC. Translation gives CASSQDLLAGANQETQYF.

The chain has TRBV4-1 and TRBJ1-1; D is uncertain. Germline V gene data show CDR1 as MGHRA and CDR2 as YSYEKL. Between the trimmed V and J ends, which lost 1 base and 5 bases, there was a span of 5 bases. The CDR3 runs to 12 residues. The CDR3 nucleotides are TGCGCCAGCAGCCAAGTCGGGACTGAAGCTTTCTTT. This gives the protein CASSQVGTEAFF.

The rearrangement joins TRBV11-3 to TRBJ2-1; no clear D. This CDR3 region has 13 residues. V gave up 0 bases and J gave up 5 bases, with 5 bases separating them. Germline CDR1 and CDR2: SGHNT and YENEEA. CDR3 sequence: CASSLERDNEQFF. The CDR3 DNA follows: TGTGCCAGCAGCTTAGAGAGAGACAATGAGCAGTTCTTC.

V is TRBV7-3 and J is TRBJ2-3; D perhaps matches TRBD2 (5 bases). This CDR3 is 16 amino acids long. V was pared by 1 base and J by 2 bases, with 13 bases between. Per the germline V gene, CDR1 is SGHTA and CDR2 is FQGTGA. The CDR3 DNA is TGTGCCAGCAGCTTAAAGTCGGGATCGGTCACAGATACGCAGTATTTT. This sequence encodes CASSLKSGSVTDTQYF.